These 7 T cell receptor beta chains share one sample of origin, sequenced in a study of STAT5B mutations in CD4+ large granular lymphocyte leukemia. Clones were sequenced by immunoSEQ multiplex PCR, and TCRdb holds only the in-frame ones, with some missing. The table lists roughly 32,000 clones, approximately 70% of them singletons. The sequenced material came from CD4+ T cells from blood buffy coats. These receptors were taken from a human donor in good health.

The rearrangement links TRBV5-1 to TRBJ2-2; 9 bases agree with TRBD2. Unmatched junction bases numbered 5, after V lost 0 bases and J lost 5 bases. The length of the CDR3 is 16 residues. Germline loops: CDR1 SGHRS, CDR2 YFSETQ. The CDR3 spells CASSLAPSGATGELFF. CDR3 coding DNA: TGCGCCAGCAGCTTGGCTCCTAGCGGGGCGACCGGGGAGCTGTTTTTT.

The V call is TRBV7-2, the J call TRBJ1-6; D gene ambiguous. The CDR3 loop spans 14 amino acids. Trimming removed 0 bases at V and 7 bases at J, with 7 bases between. Germline V gives CDR1 SGHTA, CDR2 FQGNSA. CDR3 sequence (DNA): TGTGCCAGCAGCTTAGCTAGGTCCAATTCACCCCTCCACTTT. Its protein is CASSLARSNSPLHF.

The genes are TRBV6-1 and TRBJ1-6; D may be TRBD1 (5 bases). Germline-derived CDR1 and CDR2 are MNHNS and SASEGT. Trimming took 4 bases from V and 3 from J, leaving 13 bases between them. There are 16 residues in the CDR3. The CDR3 coding sequence is TGTGCCAGCAGTGTGGGGGAGGGGCTCTATAATTCACCCCTCCACTTT. Its translation: CASSVGEGLYNSPLHF.

This clone was recorded only once. This rearrangement joins TRBV25-1 to TRBJ1-2; D is uncertain. V gave up 5 bases and J gave up 8 bases, with 18 bases separating them. This CDR3 is built from 14 residues. CDR1 is MGHDK, CDR2 SYGVNS, per germline. CDR3 DNA: TGTGCCAGCAGTCCCGGGAGCCATACCGGAGGCTACACCTTC. Its translation is CASSPGSHTGGYTF.

J is TRBJ1-6 and V is TRBV5-1, with TRBD1 matching over 8 bases. The CDR3 loop spans 15 amino acids. The germline CDR1 and CDR2 sequences are SGHRS and YFSETQ. The ends lost 6 bases at V and 7 bases at J; junction bases unmatched: 9. CDR3 sequence reads: CASKPGQGPNSPLHF. As DNA, the CDR3 is TGCGCCAGCAAACCAGGACAGGGACCCAATTCACCCCTCCACTTT.

V usage is TRBV7-2 and J usage is TRBJ2-7, with D possibly TRBD2 on 6 matching bases. The V end lost 1 base, the J end lost 0 bases, and 16 bases lay between the germline ends. Per the germline V gene, CDR1 is SGHTA and CDR2 is FQGNSA. The CDR3 is made up of 17 amino acids. CDR3 protein: CASSLEARGLSSYEQYF. In DNA, the CDR3 is TGTGCCAGCAGCTTAGAGGCCCGGGGGTTAAGCTCCTACGAGCAGTACTTC.

This sequence joins TRBV6-6 and TRBJ2-3, with TRBD2 identical over 9 bases. CDR1 and CDR2 from the germline V gene are MNHNY and SVGAGI (reference sequence). Losses at the gene ends were 2 bases for V and 2 bases for J; bases not matched to a gene: 5. This CDR3 has 16 residues. CDR3 nucleotide sequence: TGTGCCAGCAGTTACGCTAGCGGGGCATACACAGATACGCAGTATTTT. As protein: CASSYASGAYTDTQYF.